This record looks at one T cell receptor beta chain sequence and its context. Its cognate antigen is unknown. The study drew all its donors from Caucasian adults living in Nashville, Tennessee. This CDR3 spans 15 amino acids. The V gene end was trimmed by 3 bases and the J gene end by 9 bases; junction bases not matched to a gene: 11. CDR1 is KGHSH and CDR2 is LQKENI in the germline V gene. A deep-level run was used for the assay. Profiling relied on immunoSEQ multiplex PCR, and the TCRdb table lists in-frame clones only, not all of them. Of over a million clones in the sample, roughly 96% were seen once. This sample is drawn from a study of shared clonotypes between healthy human individuals. Study results and limitations: With a handful of donors compared, 4% to 5.5% of naive CD4 clonotypes were shared.

The sequence was obtained from a man aged 25-45 years in good health. This sequence joins TRBV18 and TRBJ2-1, with 7 bases fitting TRBD2. Sequencing was carried out using naive CD4+ T cells sorted from blood. As to subset: CD45RA+ positively selected. The CDR3 bases are TGTGCCAGCTCACCGAGACTAGCTGGACACAGTGAGCAGTTCTTC. This sequence encodes CASSPRLAGHSEQFF.